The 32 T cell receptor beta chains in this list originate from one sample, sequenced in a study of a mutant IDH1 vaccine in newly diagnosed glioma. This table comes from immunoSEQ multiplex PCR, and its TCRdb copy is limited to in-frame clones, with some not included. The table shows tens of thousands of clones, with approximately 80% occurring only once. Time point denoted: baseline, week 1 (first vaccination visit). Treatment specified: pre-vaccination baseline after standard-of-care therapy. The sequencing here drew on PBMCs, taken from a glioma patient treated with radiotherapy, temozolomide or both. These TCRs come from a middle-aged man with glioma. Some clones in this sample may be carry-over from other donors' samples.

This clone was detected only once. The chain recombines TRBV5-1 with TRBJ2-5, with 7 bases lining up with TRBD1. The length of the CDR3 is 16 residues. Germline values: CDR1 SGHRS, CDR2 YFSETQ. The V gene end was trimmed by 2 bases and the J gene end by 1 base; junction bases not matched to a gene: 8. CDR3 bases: TGCGCCAGCAGCTTACAAAAAGACAGGGTCCAAGAGACCCAGTACTTC. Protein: CASSLQKDRVQETQYF.

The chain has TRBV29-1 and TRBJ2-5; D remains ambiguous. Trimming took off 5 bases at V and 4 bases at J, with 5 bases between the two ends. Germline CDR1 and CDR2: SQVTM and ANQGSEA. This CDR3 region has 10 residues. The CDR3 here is CSVRRETQYF. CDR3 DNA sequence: TGCAGCGTTCGCAGAGAGACCCAGTACTTC.

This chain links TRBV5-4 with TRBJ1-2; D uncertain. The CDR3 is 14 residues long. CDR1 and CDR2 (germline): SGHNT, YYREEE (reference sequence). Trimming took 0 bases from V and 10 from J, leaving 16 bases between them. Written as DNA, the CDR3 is TGTGCCAGCAGCTTGGACCGGGGTAGGGCATCCTACACCTTC. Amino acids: CASSLDRGRASYTF.

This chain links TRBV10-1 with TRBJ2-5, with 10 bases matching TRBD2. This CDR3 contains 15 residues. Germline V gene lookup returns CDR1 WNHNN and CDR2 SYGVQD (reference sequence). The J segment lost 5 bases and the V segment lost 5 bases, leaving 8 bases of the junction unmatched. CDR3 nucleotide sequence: TGCGCCAGCAGTCCGTCTAGCGGGGGATCGGAGACCCAGTACTTC. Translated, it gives CASSPSSGGSETQYF.

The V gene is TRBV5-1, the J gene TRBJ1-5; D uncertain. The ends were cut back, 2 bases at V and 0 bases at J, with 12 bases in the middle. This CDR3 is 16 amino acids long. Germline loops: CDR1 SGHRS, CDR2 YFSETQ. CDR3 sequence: CASSFWRAFSNQPQHF. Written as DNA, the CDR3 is TGCGCCAGCAGCTTCTGGAGGGCGTTTAGCAATCAGCCCCAGCATTTT.

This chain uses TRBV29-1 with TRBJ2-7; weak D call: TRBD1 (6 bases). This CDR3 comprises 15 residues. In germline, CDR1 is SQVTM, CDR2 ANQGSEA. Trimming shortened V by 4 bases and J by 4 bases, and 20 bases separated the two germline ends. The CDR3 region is CSVAFGTGSFYEQYF. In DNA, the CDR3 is TGCAGCGTTGCGTTTGGAACAGGGAGCTTTTACGAGCAGTACTTC.

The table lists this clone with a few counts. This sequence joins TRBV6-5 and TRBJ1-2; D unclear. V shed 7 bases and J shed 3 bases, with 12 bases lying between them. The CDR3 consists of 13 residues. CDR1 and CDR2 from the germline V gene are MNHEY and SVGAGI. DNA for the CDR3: TGTGCCAGCACCTACGGACGGGACTATGGCTACACCTTC. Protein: CASTYGRDYGYTF.

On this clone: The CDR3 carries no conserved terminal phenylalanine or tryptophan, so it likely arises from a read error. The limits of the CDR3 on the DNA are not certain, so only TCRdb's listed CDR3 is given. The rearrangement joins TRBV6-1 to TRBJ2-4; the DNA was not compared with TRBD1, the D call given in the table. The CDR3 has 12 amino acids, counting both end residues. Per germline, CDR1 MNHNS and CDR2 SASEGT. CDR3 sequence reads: CASSEAQRDRDI.

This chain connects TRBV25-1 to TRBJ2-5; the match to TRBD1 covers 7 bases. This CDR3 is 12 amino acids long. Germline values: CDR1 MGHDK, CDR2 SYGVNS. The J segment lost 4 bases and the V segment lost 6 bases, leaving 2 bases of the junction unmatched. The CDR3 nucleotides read TGTGCCAGCAGGGCAGGGGGAGAGACCCAGTACTTC. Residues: CASRAGGETQYF.

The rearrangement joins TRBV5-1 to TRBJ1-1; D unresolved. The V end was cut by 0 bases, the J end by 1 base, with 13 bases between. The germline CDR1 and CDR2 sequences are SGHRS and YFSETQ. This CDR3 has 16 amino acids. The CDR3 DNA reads TGCGCCAGCAGCTTGGGGCCCGGAGCTGGGAACACTGAAGCTTTCTTT. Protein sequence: CASSLGPGAGNTEAFF.

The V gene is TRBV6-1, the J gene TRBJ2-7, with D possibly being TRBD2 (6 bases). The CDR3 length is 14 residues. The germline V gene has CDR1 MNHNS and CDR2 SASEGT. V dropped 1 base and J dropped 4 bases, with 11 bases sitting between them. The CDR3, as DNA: TGTGCCAGCAGTGAAGGCCTAGCGAGGTACGAGCAGTACTTC. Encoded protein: CASSEGLARYEQYF.

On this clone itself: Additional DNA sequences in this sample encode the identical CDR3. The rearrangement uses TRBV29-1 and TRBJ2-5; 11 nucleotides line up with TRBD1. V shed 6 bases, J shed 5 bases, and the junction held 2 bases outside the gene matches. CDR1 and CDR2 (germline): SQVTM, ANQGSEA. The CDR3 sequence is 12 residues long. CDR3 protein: CSVDRGRETQYF. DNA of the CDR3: TGCAGCGTGGACAGGGGGCGGGAGACCCAGTACTTC.

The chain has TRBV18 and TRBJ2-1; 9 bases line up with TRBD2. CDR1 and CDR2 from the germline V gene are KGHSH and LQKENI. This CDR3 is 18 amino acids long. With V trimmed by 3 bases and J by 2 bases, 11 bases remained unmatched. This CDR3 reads CASSPNTRGGGAYNEQFF. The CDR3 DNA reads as TGTGCCAGCTCACCCAATACGCGGGGCGGGGGGGCCTACAATGAGCAGTTCTTC.

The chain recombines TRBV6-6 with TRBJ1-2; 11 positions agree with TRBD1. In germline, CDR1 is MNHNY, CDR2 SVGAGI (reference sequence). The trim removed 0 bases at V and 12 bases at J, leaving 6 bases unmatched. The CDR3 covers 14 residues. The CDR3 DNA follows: TGTGCCAGCAGTTACTCGATGGGACAGGGGGACCACACCTTC. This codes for CASSYSMGQGDHTF.

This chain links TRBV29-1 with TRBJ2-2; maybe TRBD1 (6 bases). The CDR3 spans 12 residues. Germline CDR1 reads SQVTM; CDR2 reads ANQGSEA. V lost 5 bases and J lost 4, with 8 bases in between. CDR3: CSVLGGTGELFF. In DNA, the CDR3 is TGCAGCGTTTTAGGGGGCACCGGGGAGCTGTTTTTT.

Here the CDR3 reads CATSRAQGRAGELFF. CDR3 nucleotide sequence: TGTGCCACCAGCAGGGCACAGGGACGGGCCGGGGAGCTGTTTTTT. The chain couples TRBV15 to TRBJ2-2, with a possible D match to TRBD1 (6 bases). Germline V gene sequence: CDR1 LNHNV, CDR2 YYDKDF (reference sequence). V gave up 3 bases and J gave up 6 bases, with 14 bases separating them. The length of the CDR3 is 15 residues.

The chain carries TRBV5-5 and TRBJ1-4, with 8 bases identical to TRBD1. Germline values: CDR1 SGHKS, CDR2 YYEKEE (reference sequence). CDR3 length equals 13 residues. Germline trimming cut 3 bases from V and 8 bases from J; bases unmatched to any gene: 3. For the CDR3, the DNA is TGTGCCAGCAGCTCAGGGGGCAGCGAAAAACTGTTTTTT. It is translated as CASSSGGSEKLFF.

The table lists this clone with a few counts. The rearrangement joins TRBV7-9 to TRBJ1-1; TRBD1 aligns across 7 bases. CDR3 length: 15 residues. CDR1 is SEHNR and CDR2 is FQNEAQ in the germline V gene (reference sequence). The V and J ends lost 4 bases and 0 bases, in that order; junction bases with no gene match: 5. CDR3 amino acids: CASSSMGQMNTEAFF. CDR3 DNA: TGTGCCAGCAGCTCCATGGGACAGATGAACACTGAAGCTTTCTTT.

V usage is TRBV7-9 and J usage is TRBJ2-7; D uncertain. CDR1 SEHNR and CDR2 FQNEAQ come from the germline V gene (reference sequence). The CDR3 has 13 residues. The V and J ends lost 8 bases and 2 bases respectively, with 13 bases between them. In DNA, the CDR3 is TGTGCCAGCGGCTCGTTCGGACCCTACGAGCAGTACTTC. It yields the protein CASGSFGPYEQYF.

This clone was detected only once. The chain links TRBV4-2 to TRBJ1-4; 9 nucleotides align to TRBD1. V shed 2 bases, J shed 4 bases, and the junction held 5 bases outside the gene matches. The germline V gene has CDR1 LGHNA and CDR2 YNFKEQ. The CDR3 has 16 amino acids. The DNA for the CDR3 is TGTGCCAGCAGCCAAAAACAGGGGGCCGTTAATGAAAAACTGTTTTTT. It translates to CASSQKQGAVNEKLFF.

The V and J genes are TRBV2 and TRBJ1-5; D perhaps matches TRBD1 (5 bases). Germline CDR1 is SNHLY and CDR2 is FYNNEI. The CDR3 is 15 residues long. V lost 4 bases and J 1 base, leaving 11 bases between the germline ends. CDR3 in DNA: TGTGCCAGCAGTGGGGGGACGGTGAGCAATCAGCCCCAGCATTTT. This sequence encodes CASSGGTVSNQPQHF.

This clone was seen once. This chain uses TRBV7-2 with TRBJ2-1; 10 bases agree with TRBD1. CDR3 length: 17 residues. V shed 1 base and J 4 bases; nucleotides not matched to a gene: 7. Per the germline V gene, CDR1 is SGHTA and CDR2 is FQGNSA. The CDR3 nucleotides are TGTGCCAGCAGCTTAGTCGTGGGACAGGGGATTTACAATGAGCAGTTCTTC. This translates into CASSLVVGQGIYNEQFF.

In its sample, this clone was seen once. CDR3 DNA: TGTGCCAGCAGTAGGGCAGGGTCGCTGAACACTGAAGCTTTCTTT. It specifies CASSRAGSLNTEAFF. The chain uses TRBV25-1 and TRBJ1-1; D possibly corresponds to TRBD1 (5 bases). The CDR3 is 15 amino acids. Germline assignment: CDR1 MGHDK and CDR2 SYGVNS. V lost 5 bases and J 0 bases, leaving 13 bases between the germline ends.

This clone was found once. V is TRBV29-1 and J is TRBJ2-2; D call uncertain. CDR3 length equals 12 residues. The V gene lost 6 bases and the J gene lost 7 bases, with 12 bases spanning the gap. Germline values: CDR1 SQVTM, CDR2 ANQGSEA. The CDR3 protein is CSVQVSHGELFF. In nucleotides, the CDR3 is TGCAGCGTGCAGGTGTCCCACGGGGAGCTGTTTTTT.

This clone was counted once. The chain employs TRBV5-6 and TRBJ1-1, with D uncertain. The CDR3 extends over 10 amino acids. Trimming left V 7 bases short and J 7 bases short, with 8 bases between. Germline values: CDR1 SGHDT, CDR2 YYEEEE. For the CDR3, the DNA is TGTGCCAGCCAGCGCGGTGAAGCTTTCTTT. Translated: CASQRGEAFF.

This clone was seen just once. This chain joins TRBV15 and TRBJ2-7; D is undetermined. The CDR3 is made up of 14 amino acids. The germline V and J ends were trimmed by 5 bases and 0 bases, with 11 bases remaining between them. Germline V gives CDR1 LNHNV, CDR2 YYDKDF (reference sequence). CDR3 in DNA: TGTGCCACCAGCCCTATCGGAGTCTCCTACGAGCAGTACTTC. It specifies CATSPIGVSYEQYF.

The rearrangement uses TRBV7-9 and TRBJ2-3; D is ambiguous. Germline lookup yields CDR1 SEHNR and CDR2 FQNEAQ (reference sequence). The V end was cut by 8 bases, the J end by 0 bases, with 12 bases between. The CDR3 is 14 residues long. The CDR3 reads CASAFLFSTDTQYF. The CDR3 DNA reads TGTGCCAGCGCATTTCTGTTTAGCACAGATACGCAGTATTTT.

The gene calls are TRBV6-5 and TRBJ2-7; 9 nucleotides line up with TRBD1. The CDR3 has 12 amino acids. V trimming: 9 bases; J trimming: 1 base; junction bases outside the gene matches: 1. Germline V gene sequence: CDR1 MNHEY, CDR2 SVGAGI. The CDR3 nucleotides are TGTGCCAGTGGACAGGGGTCCTACGAGCAGTACTTC. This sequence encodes CASGQGSYEQYF.

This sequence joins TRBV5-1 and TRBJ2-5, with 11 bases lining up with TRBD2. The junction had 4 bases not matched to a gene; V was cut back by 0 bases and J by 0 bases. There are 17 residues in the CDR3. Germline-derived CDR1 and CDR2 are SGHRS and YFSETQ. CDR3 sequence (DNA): TGCGCCAGCAGCTTGGGAACTAGCGGGGGCCACCAAGAGACCCAGTACTTC. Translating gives CASSLGTSGGHQETQYF.

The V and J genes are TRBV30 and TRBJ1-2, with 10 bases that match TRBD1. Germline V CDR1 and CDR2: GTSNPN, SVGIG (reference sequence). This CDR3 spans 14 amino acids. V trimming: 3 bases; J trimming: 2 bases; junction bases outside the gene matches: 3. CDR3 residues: CAWRSTGGNYGYTF. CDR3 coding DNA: TGTGCCTGGAGGTCGACAGGGGGCAACTATGGCTACACCTTC.

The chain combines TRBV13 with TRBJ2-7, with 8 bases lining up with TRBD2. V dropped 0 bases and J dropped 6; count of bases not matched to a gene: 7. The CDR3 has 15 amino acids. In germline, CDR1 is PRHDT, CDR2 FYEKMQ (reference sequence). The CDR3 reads CASSLGGGGSSEQYF. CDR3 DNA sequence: TGTGCCAGCAGCTTAGGCGGGGGGGGTTCCAGCGAGCAGTACTTC.

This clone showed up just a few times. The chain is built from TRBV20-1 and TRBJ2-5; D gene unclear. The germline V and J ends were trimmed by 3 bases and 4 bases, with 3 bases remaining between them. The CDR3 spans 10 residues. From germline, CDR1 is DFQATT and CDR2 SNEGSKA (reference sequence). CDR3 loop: CSASGETQYF. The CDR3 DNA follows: TGCAGTGCTAGTGGAGAGACCCAGTACTTC.